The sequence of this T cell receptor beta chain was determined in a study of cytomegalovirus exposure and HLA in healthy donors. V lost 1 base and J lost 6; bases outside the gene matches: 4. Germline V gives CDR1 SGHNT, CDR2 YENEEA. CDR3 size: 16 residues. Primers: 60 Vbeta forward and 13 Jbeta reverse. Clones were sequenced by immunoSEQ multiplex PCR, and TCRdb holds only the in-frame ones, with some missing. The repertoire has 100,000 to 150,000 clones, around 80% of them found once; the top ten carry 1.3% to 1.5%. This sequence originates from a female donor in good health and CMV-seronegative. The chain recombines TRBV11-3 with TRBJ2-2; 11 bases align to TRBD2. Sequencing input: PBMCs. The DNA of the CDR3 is TGTGCCAGCAGCTTAGGGTCTAGCGGGAGGCCCGGGGAGCTGTTTTTT. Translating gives CASSLGSSGRPGELFF.